A selection of T cell receptor beta chains follows, all from one sample in a study of control samples from healthy donors and cancer patients. The table came from immunoSEQ multiplex PCR; TCRdb's copy has only in-frame clones and leaves some out. The table records over 100,000 clones, roughly 92% of them present only once. Material: blood. All receptors come from a young man in good health. CDR3s include the opening cysteine and the closing phenylalanine or tryptophan. The D gene is left open where the match is weak. Only some rows state a clone size, as once, few, many or a class for expanded clones.

TRBV10-3	NA	TRBJ1-1	NA	CAISDEGRNTEAFF	TGTGCCATCAGTGACGAAGGGAGGAACACTGAAGCTTTCTTT
TRBV24-1	NA	TRBJ2-3	few	CATSDTGGGTDTQYF	TGTGCCACCAGTGATACAGGGGGGGGCACAGATACGCAGTATTTT
TRBV11-2	NA	TRBJ1-2	NA	CASSLASHGYGYTF	TGTGCCAGCAGCTTAGCAAGCCACGGCTATGGCTACACCTTC
TRBV13	NA	TRBJ2-6	once	CASSLAGLPGANVLTF	TGTGCCAGCAGCTTAGCAGGGCTCCCCGGGGCCAACGTCCTGACTTTC
TRBV2	TRBD2	TRBJ2-7	NA	CASSTSGATYEQYF	TGTGCCAGCAGTACTAGCGGGGCCACCTACGAGCAGTACTTC
TRBV5-1	TRBD1	TRBJ2-3	once	CASSLTGEDTQYF	TGCGCCAGCAGCTTGACAGGGGAAGATACGCAGTATTTT
TRBV3-1/TRBV3-2	NA	TRBJ1-1	few	CASSQVGVTEAFF	TGTGCCAGCAGCCAAGTTGGTGTCACTGAAGCTTTCTTT
TRBV6-5	NA	TRBJ1-3	NA	CASGYSRHSGNTIYF	TGTGCCAGCGGATACTCGAGGCACTCTGGAAACACCATATATTTT
TRBV29-1	NA	TRBJ2-2	NA	CSGRQNTGELFF	TGCAGCGGAAGACAGAACACCGGGGAGCTGTTTTTT
TRBV5-7	TRBD1	TRBJ1-4	NA	CASSVDRDRASPNEKLFF	TGTGCCAGCAGCGTAGACCGGGACAGGGCCTCACCAAATGAAAAACTGTTTTTT
TRBV11-2	NA	TRBJ1-2	NA	CASSLIGSGYTF	TGTGCCAGCAGCTTAATAGGGTCTGGCTACACCTTC
TRBV6-1	NA	TRBJ2-1	NA	CASSDLARAYNEQFF	TGTGCCAGCAGTGACCTAGCGCGGGCATACAATGAGCAGTTCTTC
TRBV11-2	NA	TRBJ1-2	NA	CASSLKQPGSNYGYTF	TGTGCCAGCAGCTTAAAGCAGCCGGGATCTAACTATGGCTACACCTTC
TRBV4-2	NA	TRBJ1-1	NA	CASSQDSGLDTEAFF	TGTGCCAGCAGCCAAGATAGCGGCTTGGACACTGAAGCTTTCTTT
TRBV6-5	TRBD1	TRBJ1-4	once	CASRTGGAANEKLFF	TGTGCCAGCAGAACAGGGGGCGCAGCTAATGAAAAACTGTTTTTT
TRBV11-1	NA	TRBJ2-3	NA	CASSLDTRFTDTQYF	TGTGCCAGCAGCTTAGATACTCGGTTCACAGATACGCAGTATTTT
TRBV7-2	NA	TRBJ1-2	NA	CASSLGGNYGYTF	TGTGCCAGCAGCTTAGGGGGGAACTATGGCTACACCTTC